The entry below gives a single T cell receptor beta chain sequence along with its context. Its antigen is unknown. No base-level quality is on record; no much larger clone is a single base apart. Here V drops 2 bases and J drops 4 bases, and the junction holds 14 bases not matched to any gene. Reading from cysteine to phenylalanine, the CDR3 counts 18 amino acids. Only the CDR3 region is kept as DNA, spanning 54 bases read in frame from base 1. The germline V gene (reference sequence) gives CDR1 as MNHEY and CDR2 as SMNVEV. The sample comes from a study of blood T cell repertoires in COVID-19 (dated by TCRdb to 2020 to 2022). Some background on the complete study: Samples from collaborators originated in the United States, Italy and Spain and spanned both the acute and convalescent phases of COVID-19. Sample metadata almost always included a de-identified subject ID, COVID-19 status, age in years and sex. Samples came from the ongoing ImmuneRACE study (first 160 participants) plus 1,254 subjects from 6 global collaborators. Where HLA class I and class II types were available, the types were taken from metadata supplied by the sample provider, not from assay-based typing. Subjects who had been exposed to COVID-19, were actively infected with it, or had recovered from it provided the deeply sampled blood TCRbeta repertoires that made up the dataset. The repertoires were released in a freely available public database meant as a resource for research on the immune response to SARS-CoV-2. The material from the prospective study consisted of cDNA or gDNA derived from T cells, B-cell-depleted T cells, or PBMCs.

TCRbeta CDR3 regions were amplified from genomic DNA by means of the immunoSEQ Assay, a bias-controlled multiplex PCR. Per the original workflow: The number of nucleated cells in each sample was estimated from the amplification of reference gene primers within the assay. To quantify the absolute abundance of each unique TCRbeta CDR3 rearrangement, sequence reads were collapsed and filtered. For each sample, productive Simpson clonality was calculated as the square root of Simpson's diversity index across productive rearrangements. The table comes from immuneACCESS by way of TCRdb, which keeps in-frame sequences with V and J called. Part of the clones is missing from these tables; in studies checked, under half for an unresolved V gene and the rest for unknown reasons. That table is the source of V, J and clone size, and D and trimming were worked out from the DNA. The sample table contains some 430,000 clones; only one count was recorded for about 92% of them. About 0.6% of the sample lies in the top ten.

Participants in the prospective study were enrolled through a virtual design, were aged about 18 to 100 years, and lived in roughly 24 United States geographic areas. Cohort assignment in the prospective study relied on participant-reported clinical history from a screening survey and a study questionnaire. Recovered participants in ImmuneRACE Cohort 3 were defined as having two consecutive negative NP/OP PCR tests, clearance from a healthcare professional, or resolution of symptoms. Each participant in the prospective study had whole blood, serum and a nasopharyngeal or oropharyngeal swab collected by mobile phlebotomists. Participants in the prospective study had the option to provide additional blood draws and questionnaires over a roughly 2-month period. Blood samples from the prospective study were shipped frozen or at room temperature prior to DNA extraction. The paper's findings and limits, for the study overall: Clinical and demographic metadata were provided uncurated, with the amount varying by source and participant.

Sequences were obtained from PBMCs or T cells enriched from blood (not recorded which). The rearranged chain carries TRBV27 and TRBJ2-1, with 7 central nucleotides matching TRBD2. This TCR came from a man between 18 and 29 years old who had recovered from COVID-19. The nucleotides are TGTGCCAGCAGTTTACCACCAACCGGGACTACCTATTACAATGAGCAGTTCTTC. Its coded protein is CASSLPPTGTTYYNEQFF.